This T cell receptor beta chain was retrieved from a study of blood T cell repertoires in COVID-19. Across the study: Material from acute and convalescent COVID-19 was sourced from the United States, Italy and Spain. Sample material is recorded as cDNA or gDNA derived from T cells, B-cell-depleted T cells, or PBMCs.

Libraries were prepared by immunoSEQ multiplex PCR; TCRdb keeps only in-frame clonotypes and omits some of them. The data contain roughly 100,000 clones, over 75% of them singletons. The CDR3 has 14 amino acids. Trimming shortened V by 8 bases and J by 4 bases, and 17 bases separated the two germline ends. CDR1 and CDR2 from the germline V gene are SGHTA and FQGNSA. Sequenced material: peripheral blood. This chain connects TRBV7-2 to TRBJ2-5; perhaps TRBD2 as D (5 bases). The TCR comes from a human donor in a cohort sampled during active or convalescent COVID-19. CDR3 nucleotide sequence: TGTGCCAGCGCCCCGGGGTCCCCGGGAGAGACCCAGTACTTC. Translating it yields CASAPGSPGETQYF.